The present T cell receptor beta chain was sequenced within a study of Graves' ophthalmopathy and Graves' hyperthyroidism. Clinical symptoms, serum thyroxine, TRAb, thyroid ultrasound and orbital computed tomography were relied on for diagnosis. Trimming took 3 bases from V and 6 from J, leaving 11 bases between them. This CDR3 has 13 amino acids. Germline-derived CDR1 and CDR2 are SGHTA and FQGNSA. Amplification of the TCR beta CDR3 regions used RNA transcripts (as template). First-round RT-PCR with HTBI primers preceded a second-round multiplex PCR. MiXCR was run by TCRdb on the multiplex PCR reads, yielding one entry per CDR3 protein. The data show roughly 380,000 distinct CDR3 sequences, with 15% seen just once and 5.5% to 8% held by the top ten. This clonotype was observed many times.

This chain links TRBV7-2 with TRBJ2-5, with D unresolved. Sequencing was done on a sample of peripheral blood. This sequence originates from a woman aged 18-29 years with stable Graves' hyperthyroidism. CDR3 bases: TGTGCCAGCAGCTTTAAAGGCAGTCAGACCCAGTACTTC. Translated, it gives CASSFKGSQTQYF.